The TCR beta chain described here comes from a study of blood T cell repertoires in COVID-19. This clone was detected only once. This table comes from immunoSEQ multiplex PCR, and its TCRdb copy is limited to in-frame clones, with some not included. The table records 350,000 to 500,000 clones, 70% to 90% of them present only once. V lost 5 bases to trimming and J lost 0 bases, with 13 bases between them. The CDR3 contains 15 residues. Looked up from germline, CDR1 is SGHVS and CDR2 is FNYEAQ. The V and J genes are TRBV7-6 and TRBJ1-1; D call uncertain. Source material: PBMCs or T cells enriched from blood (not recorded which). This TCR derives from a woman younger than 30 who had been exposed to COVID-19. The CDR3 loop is CASSLMTNLNTEAFF. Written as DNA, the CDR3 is TGTGCCAGCAGCCTCATGACAAACCTGAACACTGAAGCTTTCTTT.